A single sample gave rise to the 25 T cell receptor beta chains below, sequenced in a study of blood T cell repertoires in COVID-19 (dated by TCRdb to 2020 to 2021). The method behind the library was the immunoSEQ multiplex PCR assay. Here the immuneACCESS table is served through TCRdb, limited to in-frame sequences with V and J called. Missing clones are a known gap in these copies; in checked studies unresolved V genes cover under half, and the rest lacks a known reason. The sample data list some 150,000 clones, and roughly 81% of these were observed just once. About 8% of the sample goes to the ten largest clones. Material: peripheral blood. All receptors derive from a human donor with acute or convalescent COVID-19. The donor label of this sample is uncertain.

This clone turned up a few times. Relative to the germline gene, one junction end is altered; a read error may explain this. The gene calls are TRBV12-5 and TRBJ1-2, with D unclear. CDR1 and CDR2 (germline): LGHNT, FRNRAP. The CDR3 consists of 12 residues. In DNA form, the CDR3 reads TGTGCTAGTGTTTTGGACGGTTATGGCTACACCTTC. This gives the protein CASVLDGYGYTF.

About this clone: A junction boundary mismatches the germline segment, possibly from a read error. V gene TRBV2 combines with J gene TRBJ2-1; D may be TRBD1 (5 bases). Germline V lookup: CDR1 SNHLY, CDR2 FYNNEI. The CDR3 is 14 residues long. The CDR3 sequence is CASSGQPSDNEQFF. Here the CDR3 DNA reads TGTGCCAGCAGTGGACAGCCCTCCGACAATGAGCAGTTCTTC.

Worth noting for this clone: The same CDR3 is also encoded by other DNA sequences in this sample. The CDR3 nucleotides read TGTGCCACCAGGGGACAGGGGAACACCGGGGAGCTGTTTTTT. Protein product: CATRGQGNTGELFF. This rearrangement joins TRBV24-1 to TRBJ2-2, with TRBD1 identical over 9 bases. Germline CDR1 is KGHDR and CDR2 is SFDVKD. This CDR3 region has 14 residues. With V trimmed by 7 bases and J by 1 base, 0 bases remained unmatched.

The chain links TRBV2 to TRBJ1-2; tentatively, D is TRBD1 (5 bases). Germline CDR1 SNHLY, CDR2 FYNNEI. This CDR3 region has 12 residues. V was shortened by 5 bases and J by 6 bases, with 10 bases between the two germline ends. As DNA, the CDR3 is TGTGCCAGCAGTTACGACAGTAATGGCTACACCTTC. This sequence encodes CASSYDSNGYTF. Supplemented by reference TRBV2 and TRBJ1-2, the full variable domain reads EPEVTQTPSHQVTQMGQEVILRCVPISNHLYFYWYRQILGQKVEFLVSFYNNEISEKSEIFDDQFSVERPDGSNFTLKIRSTKLEDSAMYFCASSYDSNGYTFGSGTRLTVV.

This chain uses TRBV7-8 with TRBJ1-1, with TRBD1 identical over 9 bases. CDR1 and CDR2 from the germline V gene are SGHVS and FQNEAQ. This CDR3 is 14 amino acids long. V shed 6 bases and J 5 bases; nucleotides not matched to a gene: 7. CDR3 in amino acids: CASRAWTGETEAFF. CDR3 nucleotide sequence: TGTGCCAGCAGAGCCTGGACAGGGGAGACTGAAGCTTTCTTT.

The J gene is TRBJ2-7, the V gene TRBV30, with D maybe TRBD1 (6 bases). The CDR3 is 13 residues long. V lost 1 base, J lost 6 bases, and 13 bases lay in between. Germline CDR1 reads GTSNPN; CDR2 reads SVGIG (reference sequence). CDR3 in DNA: TGTGCCTGGAGTGACCAGGGGTTTGCCGAGCAGTACGTC. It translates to CAWSDQGFAEQYV.

CDR3 nucleotides: TGTGCCAGCAGTTACTCGACACATCCAACCTACGAGCAGTACTTC. Protein product: CASSYSTHPTYEQYF. The genes are TRBV6-5 and TRBJ2-7; no reliable D call. The ends were cut back, 0 bases at V and 2 bases at J, with 11 bases in the middle. The CDR3 spans 15 residues. Germline CDR1 is MNHEY and CDR2 is SVGAGI.

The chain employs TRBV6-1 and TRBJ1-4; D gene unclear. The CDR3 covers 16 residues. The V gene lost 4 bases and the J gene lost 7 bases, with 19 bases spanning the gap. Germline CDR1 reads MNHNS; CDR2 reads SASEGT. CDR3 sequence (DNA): TGTGCCAGCAGTGGACTAGAGGAATCGGCGGGTGAAAAACTGTTTTTT. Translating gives CASSGLEESAGEKLFF.

CDR3: CASSRSGGPQETQYF. As DNA, the CDR3 is TGTGCCAGCAGTAGGAGCGGGGGGCCCCAAGAGACCCAGTACTTC. This chain uses TRBV2 with TRBJ2-5; 9 bases are a match to TRBD2. The CDR3 covers 15 residues. Germline CDR1 reads SNHLY; CDR2 reads FYNNEI. J was trimmed by 1 base and V by 5 bases; bases with no gene match: 5.

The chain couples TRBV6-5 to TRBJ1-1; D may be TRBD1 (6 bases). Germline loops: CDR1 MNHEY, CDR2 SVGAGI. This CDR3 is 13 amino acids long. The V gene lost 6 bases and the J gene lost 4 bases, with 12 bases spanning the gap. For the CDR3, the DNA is TGTGCCAGCAGCACAGGGTGGTCCACTGAAGCTTTCTTT. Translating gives CASSTGWSTEAFF.

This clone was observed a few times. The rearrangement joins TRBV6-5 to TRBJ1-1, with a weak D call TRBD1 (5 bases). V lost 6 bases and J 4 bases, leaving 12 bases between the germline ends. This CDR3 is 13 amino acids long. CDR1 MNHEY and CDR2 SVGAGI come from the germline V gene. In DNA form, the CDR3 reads TGTGCCAGCAGAATAGGCGGGGGCACTGAAGCTTTCTTT. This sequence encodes CASRIGGGTEAFF.

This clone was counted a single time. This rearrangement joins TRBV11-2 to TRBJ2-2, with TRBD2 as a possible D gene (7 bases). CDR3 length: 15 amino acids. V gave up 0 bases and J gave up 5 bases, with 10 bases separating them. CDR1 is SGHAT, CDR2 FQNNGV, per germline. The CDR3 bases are TGTGCCAGCAGCTTAGAGGGGGGGCGTACCGGGGAGCTGTTTTTT. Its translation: CASSLEGGRTGELFF.

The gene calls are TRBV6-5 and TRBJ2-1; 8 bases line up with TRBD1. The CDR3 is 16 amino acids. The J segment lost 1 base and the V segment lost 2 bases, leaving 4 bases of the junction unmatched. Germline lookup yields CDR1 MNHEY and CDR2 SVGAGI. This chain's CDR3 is CASSYGTGKSYNEQFF. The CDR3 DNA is TGTGCCAGCAGTTACGGGACAGGAAAATCCTACAATGAGCAGTTCTTC.

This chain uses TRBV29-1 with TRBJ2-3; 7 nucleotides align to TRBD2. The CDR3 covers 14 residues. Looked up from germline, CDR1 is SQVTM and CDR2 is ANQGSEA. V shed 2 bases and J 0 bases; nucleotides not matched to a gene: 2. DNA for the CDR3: TGCAGCGTTGAACCCGGGGGGAGCACAGATACGCAGTATTTT. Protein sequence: CSVEPGGSTDTQYF.

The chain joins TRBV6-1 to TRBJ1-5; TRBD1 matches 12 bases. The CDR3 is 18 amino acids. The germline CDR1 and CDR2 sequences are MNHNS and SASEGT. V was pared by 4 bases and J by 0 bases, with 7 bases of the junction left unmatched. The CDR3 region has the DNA TGTGCCAGCAGTGGGGACAGGGGGCACCTCTATAGCAATCAGCCCCAGCATTTT. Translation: CASSGDRGHLYSNQPQHF.

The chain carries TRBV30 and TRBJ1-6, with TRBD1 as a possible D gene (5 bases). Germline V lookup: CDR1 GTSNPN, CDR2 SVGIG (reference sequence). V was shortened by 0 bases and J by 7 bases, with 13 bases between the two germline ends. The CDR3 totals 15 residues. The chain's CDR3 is CAWSVRAGGNSPLHF. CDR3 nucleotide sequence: TGTGCCTGGAGTGTACGGGCCGGGGGAAATTCACCCCTCCACTTT.

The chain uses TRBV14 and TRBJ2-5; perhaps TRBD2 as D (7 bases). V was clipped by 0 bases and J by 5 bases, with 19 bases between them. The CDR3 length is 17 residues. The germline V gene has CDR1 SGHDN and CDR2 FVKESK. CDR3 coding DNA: TGTGCCAGCAGCCAAGATCAATGGGGGGGGCCCCGGGAGACCCAGTACTTC. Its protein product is CASSQDQWGGPRETQYF. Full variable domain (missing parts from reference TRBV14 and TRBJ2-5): EAGVTQFPSHSVIEKGQTVTLRCDPISGHDNLYWYRRVMGKEIKFLLHFVKESKQDESGMPNNRFLAERTGGTYSTLKVQPAELEDSGVYFCASSQDQWGGPRETQYFGPGTRLLVL.

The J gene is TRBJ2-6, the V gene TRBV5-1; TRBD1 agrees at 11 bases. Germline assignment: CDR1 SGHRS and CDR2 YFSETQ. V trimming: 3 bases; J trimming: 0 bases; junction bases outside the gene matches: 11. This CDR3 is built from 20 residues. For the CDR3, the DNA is TGCGCCAGCAGCTCCACTCCCACCGGGACAGGGGGCTCTGGGGCCAACGTCCTGACTTTC. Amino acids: CASSSTPTGTGGSGANVLTF.

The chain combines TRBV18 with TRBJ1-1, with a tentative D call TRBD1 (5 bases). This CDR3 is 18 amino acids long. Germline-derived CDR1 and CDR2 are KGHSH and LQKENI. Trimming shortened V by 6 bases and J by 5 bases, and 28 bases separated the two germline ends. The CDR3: CASSLWAGGTPNRTEAFF. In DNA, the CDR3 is TGTGCCAGCTCTCTTTGGGCGGGGGGGACCCCTAATCGAACTGAAGCTTTCTTT.

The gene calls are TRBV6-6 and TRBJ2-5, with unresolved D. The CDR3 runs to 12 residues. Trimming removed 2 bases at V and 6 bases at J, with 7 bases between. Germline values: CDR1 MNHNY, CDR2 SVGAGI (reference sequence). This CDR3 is CASSYGSQTQYF. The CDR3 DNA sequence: TGTGCCAGCAGTTACGGCTCTCAGACCCAGTACTTC.

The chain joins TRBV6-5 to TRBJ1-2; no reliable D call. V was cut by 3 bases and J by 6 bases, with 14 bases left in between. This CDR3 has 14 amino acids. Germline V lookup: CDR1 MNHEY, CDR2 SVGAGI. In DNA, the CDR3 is TGTGCCAGCAGTTATAGGACTCCTTTAGATGGCTACACCTTC. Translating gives CASSYRTPLDGYTF.

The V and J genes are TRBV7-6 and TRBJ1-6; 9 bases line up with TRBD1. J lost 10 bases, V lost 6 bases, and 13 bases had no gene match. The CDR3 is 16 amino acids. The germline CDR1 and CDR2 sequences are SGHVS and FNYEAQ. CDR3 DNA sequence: TGTGCCAGCAGTTTTCTACAGGGGGCCAGGGAATCACCCCTCCACTTT. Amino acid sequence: CASSFLQGARESPLHF. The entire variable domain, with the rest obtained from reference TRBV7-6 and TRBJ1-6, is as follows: GAGVSQSPRYKVTKRGQDVALRCDPISGHVSLYWYRQALGQGPEFLTYFNYEAQQDKSGLPNDRFSAERPEGSISTLTIQRTEQRDSAMYRCASSFLQGARESPLHFGNGTRLTVT.

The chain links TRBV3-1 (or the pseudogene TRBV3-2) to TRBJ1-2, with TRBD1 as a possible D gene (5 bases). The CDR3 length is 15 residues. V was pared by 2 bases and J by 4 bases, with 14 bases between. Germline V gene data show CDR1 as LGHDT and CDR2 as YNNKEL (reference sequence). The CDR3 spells CASSQKGASSYGYTF. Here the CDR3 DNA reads TGTGCCAGCAGCCAAAAAGGGGCAAGTAGCTATGGCTACACCTTC.

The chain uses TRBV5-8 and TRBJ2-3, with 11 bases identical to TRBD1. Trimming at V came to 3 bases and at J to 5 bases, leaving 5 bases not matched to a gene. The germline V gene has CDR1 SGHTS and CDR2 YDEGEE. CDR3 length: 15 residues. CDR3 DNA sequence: TGTGCCAGCAGCTCTGGGACAGGGGGGGGAGATACGCAGTATTTT. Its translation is CASSSGTGGGDTQYF.

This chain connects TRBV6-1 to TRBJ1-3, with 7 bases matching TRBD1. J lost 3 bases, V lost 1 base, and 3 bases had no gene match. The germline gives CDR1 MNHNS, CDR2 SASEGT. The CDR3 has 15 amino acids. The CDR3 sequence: CASSEEAGGGNTIYF. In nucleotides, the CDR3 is TGTGCCAGCAGTGAAGAGGCAGGGGGTGGAAACACCATATATTTT.